A single T cell receptor (beta chain) is shown here with its context. PCR involved 60 Vbeta and 13 Jbeta primers. Generated by immunoSEQ multiplex PCR, the TCRdb table keeps only in-frame clones and is missing some. The listing contains 96,000 or so clones. The CDR3 is made up of 16 amino acids. The V gene's germline CDR1 is SGHRS and CDR2 YFSETQ. The sample is drawn from a study of cytomegalovirus exposure and HLA in healthy donors. Background on the study: Some 85 million unique TCRs from HLA-typed donors were held in an early data release.

The receptor was derived from a woman aged 25 to 39 in good health and CMV-seronegative. Sequenced: PBMCs. V gene TRBV5-1 combines with J gene TRBJ2-5, with D tentatively TRBD1 (5 bases). The J call is uncertain, as TRBJ2-7 better fits the DNA end. Here the CDR3 reads CASSRRQSQTVYEQYF. The CDR3, as DNA: TGCGCCAGCAGCAGAAGACAGTCTCAAACCGTCTACGAGCAGTACTTC.